This T cell receptor (beta chain) was retrieved from a study of OX40 agonist ivuxolimab in advanced cancers. Study-level background: The eligibility criteria allowed prior anti-PD-1, anti-PD-L1 or anti-CTLA-4 therapy, and about 40% had some.

Study observations and caveats: Expanded clones were, on average, more numerous in CD8+ T cells than in CD4+.

Assay used: immunoSEQ multiplex PCR; TCRdb lists only in-frame clones, some missing. The sample shows 75,000 or so clones, roughly 84% of them seen only once. Concerning this clone: The target antigen is unknown.

The source is an adult with an advanced solid tumor such as melanoma, head and neck, liver or kidney cancer. Sequencing was performed on CD4+ or CD8+ T cells sorted from blood, taken in a trial of the OX40 agonist ivuxolimab.

The CDR3 DNA follows: TGTGCCAGCAGTTACCAACAGGGTGGCAATTCACCCCTCCACTTT. It encodes CASSYQQGGNSPLHF. This rearrangement joins TRBV6-5 to TRBJ1-6, with D possibly matching TRBD1 (6 bases). The CDR3 is 15 residues long. Germline values: CDR1 MNHEY, CDR2 SVGAGI. Trimming stripped 2 bases from V and 7 bases from J, with 12 bases between.